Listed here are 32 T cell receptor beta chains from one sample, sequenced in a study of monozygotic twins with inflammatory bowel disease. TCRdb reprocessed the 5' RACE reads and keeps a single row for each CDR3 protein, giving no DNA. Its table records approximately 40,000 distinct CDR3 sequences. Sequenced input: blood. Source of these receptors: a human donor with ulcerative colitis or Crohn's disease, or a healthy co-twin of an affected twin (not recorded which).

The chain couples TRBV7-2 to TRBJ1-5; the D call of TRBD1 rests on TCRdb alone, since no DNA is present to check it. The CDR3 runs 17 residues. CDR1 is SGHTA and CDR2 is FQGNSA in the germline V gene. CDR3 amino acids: CASSARARDHSNQPQHF.

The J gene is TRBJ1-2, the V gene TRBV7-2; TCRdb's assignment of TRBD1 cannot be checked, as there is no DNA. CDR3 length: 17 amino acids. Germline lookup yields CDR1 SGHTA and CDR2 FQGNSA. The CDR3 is CASSLVGTGGSNYGYTF.

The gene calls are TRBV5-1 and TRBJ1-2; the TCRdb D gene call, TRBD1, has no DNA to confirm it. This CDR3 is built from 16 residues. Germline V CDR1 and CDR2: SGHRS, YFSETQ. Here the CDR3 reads CASSRPNLQGYYGYTF.

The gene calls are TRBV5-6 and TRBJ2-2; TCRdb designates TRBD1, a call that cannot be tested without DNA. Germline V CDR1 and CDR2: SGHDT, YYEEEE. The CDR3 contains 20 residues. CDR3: CASSFLAILGAARDTGELFF.

CDR3 region: CASSLSGGSNSPLHF. The V call is TRBV5-1, the J call TRBJ1-6; TCRdb's assignment of TRBD1 cannot be checked, as there is no DNA. The CDR3 loop spans 15 amino acids. The germline V gene has CDR1 SGHRS and CDR2 YFSETQ.

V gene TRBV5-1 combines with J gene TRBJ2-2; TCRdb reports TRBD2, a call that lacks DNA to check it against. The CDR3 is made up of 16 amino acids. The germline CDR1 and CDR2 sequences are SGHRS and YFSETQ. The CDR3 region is CASSPYPTANTGELFF.

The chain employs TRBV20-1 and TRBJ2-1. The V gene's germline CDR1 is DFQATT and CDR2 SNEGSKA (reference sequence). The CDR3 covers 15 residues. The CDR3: CSARVPALSYNEQFF.

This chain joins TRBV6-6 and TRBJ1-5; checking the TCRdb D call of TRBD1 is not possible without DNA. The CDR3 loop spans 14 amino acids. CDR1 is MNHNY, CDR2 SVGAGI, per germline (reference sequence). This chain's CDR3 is CASRTTGDNQPQHF.

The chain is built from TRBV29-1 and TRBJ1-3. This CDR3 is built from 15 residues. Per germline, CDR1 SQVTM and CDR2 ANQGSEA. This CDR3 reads CSVGVGLSSGNTIYF.

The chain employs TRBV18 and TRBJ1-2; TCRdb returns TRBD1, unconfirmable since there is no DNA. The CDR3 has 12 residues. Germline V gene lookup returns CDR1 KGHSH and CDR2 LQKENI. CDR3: CASSKDRDGYTF.

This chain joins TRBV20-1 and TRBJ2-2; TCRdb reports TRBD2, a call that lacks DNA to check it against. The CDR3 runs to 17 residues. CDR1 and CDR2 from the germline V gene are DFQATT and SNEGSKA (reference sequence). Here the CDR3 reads CSARPGLAGPPYGELFF.

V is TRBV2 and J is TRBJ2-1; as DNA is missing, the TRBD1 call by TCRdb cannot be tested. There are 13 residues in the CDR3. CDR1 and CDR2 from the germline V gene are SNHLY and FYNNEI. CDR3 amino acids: CASRDPVVNEQFF.

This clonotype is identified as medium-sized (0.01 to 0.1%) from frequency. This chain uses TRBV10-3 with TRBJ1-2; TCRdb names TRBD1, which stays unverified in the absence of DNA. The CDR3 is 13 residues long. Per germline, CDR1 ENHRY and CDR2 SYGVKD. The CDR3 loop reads CASADGDGYGYTF.

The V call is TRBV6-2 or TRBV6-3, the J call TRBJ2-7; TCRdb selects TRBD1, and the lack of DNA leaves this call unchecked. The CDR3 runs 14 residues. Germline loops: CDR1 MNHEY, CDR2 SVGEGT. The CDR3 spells CASSSSPLVDEQYF.

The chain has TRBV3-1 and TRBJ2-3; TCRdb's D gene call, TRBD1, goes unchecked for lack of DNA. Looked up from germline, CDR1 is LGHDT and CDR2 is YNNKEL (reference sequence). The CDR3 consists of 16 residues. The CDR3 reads CASSQGAGQSTDTQYF.

Here the CDR3 reads CASSRTGEKAQPQHF. The rearrangement uses TRBV5-1 and TRBJ1-5; the D call of TRBD1 rests on TCRdb alone, since no DNA is present to check it. There are 15 residues in the CDR3. CDR1 is SGHRS, CDR2 YFSETQ, per germline.

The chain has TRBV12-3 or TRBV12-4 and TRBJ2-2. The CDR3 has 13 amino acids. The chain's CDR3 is CASSSKNTGELFF.

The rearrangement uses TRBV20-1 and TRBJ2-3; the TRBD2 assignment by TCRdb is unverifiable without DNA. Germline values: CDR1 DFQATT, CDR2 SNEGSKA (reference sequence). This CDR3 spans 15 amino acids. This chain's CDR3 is CSATGAGLGTDTQYF.

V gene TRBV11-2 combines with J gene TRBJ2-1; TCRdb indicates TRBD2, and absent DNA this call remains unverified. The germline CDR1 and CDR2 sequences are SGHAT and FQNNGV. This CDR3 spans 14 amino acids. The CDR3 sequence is CASSAGGWANEQFF.

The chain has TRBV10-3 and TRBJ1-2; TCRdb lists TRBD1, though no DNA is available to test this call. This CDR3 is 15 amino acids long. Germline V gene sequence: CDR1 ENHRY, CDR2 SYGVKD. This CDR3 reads CAISVKPQGSYGYTF.

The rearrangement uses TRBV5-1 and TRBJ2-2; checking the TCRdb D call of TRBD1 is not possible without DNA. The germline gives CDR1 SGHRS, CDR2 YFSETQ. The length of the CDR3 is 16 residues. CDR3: CASSLEQGEGTGELFF. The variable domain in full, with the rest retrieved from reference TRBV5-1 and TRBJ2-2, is KAGVTQTPRYLIKTRGQQVTLSCSPISGHRSVSWYQQTPGQGLQFLFEYFSETQRNKGNFPGRFSGRQFSNSRSEMNVSTLELGDSALYLCASSLEQGEGTGELFFGEGSRLTVL.

The CDR3 here is CASARGASNNEKLFF. The chain has TRBV12-5 and TRBJ1-4. The CDR3 spans 15 residues. Germline CDR1 reads LGHNT; CDR2 reads FRNRAP. The full variable domain, its missing parts supplied by reference TRBV12-5 and TRBJ1-4, is DARVTQTPRHKVTEMGQEVTMRCQPILGHNTVFWYRQTMMQGLELLAYFRNRAPLDDSGMPKDRFSAEMPDATLATLKIQPSEPRDSAVYFCASARGASNNEKLFFGSGTQLSVL.

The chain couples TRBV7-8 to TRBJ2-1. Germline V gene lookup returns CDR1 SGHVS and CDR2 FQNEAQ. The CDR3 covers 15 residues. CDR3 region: CASSLVFMWTNEQFF.

The CDR3 here is CSAAPGPIPDF. The chain carries TRBV20-1 and TRBJ2-7; TCRdb selects TRBD1, and the lack of DNA leaves this call unchecked. Germline V gene data show CDR1 as DFQATT and CDR2 as SNEGSKA (reference sequence). The CDR3 sequence is 11 residues long.

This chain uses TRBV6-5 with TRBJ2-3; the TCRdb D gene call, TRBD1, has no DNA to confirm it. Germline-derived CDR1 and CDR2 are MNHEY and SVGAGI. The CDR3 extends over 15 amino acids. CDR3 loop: CASSYGGALTDTQYF.

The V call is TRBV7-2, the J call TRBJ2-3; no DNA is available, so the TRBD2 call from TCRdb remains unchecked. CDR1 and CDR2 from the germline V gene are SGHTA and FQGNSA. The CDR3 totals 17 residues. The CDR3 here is CASSLEGTSGGAGTQYF. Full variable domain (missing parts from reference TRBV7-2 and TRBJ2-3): GAGVSQSPSNKVTEKGKDVELRCDPISGHTALYWYRQSLGQGLEFLIYFQGNSAPDKSGLPSDRFSAERTGGSVSTLTIQRTQQEDSAVYLCASSLEGTSGGAGTQYFGPGTRLTVL.

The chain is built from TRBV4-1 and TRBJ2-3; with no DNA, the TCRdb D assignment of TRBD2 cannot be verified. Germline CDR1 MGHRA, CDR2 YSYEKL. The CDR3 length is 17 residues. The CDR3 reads CASSQSSPGPPRDTQYF.

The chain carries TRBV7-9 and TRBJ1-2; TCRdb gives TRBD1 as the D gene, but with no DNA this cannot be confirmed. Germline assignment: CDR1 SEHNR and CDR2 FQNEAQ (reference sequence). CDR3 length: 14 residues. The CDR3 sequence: CASSFPTGGRGYTF.

CDR3 protein: CASSRQWTSVINEQFF. The chain is built from TRBV7-3 and TRBJ2-1; the TCRdb D gene call, TRBD2, has no DNA to confirm it. Looked up from germline, CDR1 is SGHTA and CDR2 is FQGTGA. The CDR3 extends over 16 amino acids.

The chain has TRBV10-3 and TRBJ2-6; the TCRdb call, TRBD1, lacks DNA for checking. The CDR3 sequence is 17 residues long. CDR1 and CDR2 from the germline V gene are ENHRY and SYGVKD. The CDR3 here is CAISLGQVISGANVLTF.

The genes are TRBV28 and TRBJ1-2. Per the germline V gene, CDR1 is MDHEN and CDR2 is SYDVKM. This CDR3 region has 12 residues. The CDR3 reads CASSFTGYGYTF.

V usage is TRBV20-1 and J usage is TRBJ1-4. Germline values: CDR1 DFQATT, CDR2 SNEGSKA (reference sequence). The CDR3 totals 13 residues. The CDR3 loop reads CSAARAGWEKLFF.